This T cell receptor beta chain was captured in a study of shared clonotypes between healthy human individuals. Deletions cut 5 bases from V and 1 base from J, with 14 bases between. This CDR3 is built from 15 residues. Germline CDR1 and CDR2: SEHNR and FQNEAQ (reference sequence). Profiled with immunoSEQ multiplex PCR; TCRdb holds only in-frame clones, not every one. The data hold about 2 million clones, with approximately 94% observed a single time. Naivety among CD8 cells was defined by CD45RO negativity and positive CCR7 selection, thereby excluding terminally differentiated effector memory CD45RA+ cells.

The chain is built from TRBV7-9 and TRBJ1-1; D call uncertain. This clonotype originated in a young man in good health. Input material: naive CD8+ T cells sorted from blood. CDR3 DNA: TGTGCCAGCAGCCATTTCGGGCCCTCGAACACTGAAGCTTTCTTT. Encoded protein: CASSHFGPSNTEAFF.